Listed here are 31 T cell receptor beta chains from one sample, sequenced in a study of blood T cell repertoires in COVID-19. The data were produced by immunoSEQ multiplex PCR, yet TCRdb's version contains in-frame clones alone and is incomplete. The table records approximately 240,000 clones, approximately 90% of them present only once. Source material: peripheral blood. These receptors were collected from a woman between 18 and 29 years old who had recovered from COVID-19.

For this clone: This specimen includes other DNA sequences encoding the same CDR3. This chain connects TRBV9 to TRBJ1-5; tentative D call: TRBD1 (5 bases). Trimming took 3 bases from V and 7 from J, leaving 14 bases between them. In germline, CDR1 is SGDLS, CDR2 YYNGEE. CDR3 size: 14 residues. The CDR3 is CASSAGGGGQPQHF. The DNA of the CDR3 is TGTGCCAGCAGCGCTGGGGGGGGTGGGCAGCCCCAGCATTTT.

V is TRBV5-4 and J is TRBJ2-1; 11 bases match TRBD2. The trim removed 3 bases at V and 5 bases at J, leaving 13 bases unmatched. The CDR3 is 18 residues long. From germline, CDR1 is SGHNT and CDR2 YYREEE (reference sequence). CDR3 in amino acids: CASSSGTSGTGSNNEQFF. For the CDR3, the DNA is TGTGCCAGCAGCTCCGGGACTAGCGGAACGGGTTCGAACAATGAGCAGTTCTTC.

The chain carries TRBV4-2 and TRBJ1-3, with 10 positions matching TRBD1. Per the germline V gene, CDR1 is LGHNA and CDR2 is YNFKEQ. The junction had 7 bases not matched to a gene; V was cut back by 4 bases and J by 4 bases. The CDR3 totals 16 residues. CDR3 amino acids: CASSPTGGPRGNTIYF. The CDR3 nucleotides read TGTGCCAGCAGCCCGACAGGGGGCCCCAGGGGAAACACCATATATTTT.

The CDR3 loop is CASSFRTRSSYNEQFF. The CDR3 DNA reads as TGTGCCAGCAGCTTCCGAACAAGAAGCTCCTACAATGAGCAGTTCTTC. The chain uses TRBV7-9 and TRBJ2-1; the D is unclear. The germline V gene has CDR1 SEHNR and CDR2 FQNEAQ (reference sequence). This CDR3 contains 16 residues. V was cut by 3 bases and J by 0 bases, with 12 bases left in between.

V usage is TRBV11-2 and J usage is TRBJ1-5; 10 positions agree with TRBD1. V shed 4 bases, J shed 4 bases, and the junction held 4 bases outside the gene matches. The CDR3 spans 15 residues. Per germline, CDR1 SGHAT and CDR2 FQNNGV. CDR3 in amino acids: CASSYGQGGNQPQHF. CDR3 sequence (DNA): TGTGCCAGCAGCTACGGACAGGGGGGGAATCAGCCCCAGCATTTT.

The sample holds many counts of this clone. The chain combines TRBV27 with TRBJ1-1, with a possible D match to TRBD1 (5 bases). V lost 5 bases and J 8 bases, leaving 18 bases between the germline ends. This CDR3 is 14 amino acids long. Germline V gene data show CDR1 as MNHEY and CDR2 as SMNVEV (reference sequence). This chain's CDR3 is CASSARGGWGEAFF. CDR3 bases: TGTGCCAGCAGTGCCCGGGGGGGTTGGGGGGAAGCTTTCTTT.

In this sample, this clone turned up many times. The chain carries TRBV6-4 and TRBJ2-1; 7 bases line up with TRBD2. The germline gives CDR1 MRHNA, CDR2 SNTAGT. With V trimmed by 2 bases and J by 2 bases, 0 bases remained unmatched. The CDR3 extends over 14 amino acids. This CDR3 is CASSDSGTYNEQFF. In nucleotides, the CDR3 is TGTGCCAGCAGTGACAGCGGGACCTACAATGAGCAGTTCTTC.

The genes are TRBV6-5 and TRBJ2-7; D perhaps matches TRBD1 (5 bases). The CDR3 sequence is 13 residues long. The ends were cut back, 7 bases at V and 2 bases at J, with 12 bases in the middle. Germline-derived CDR1 and CDR2 are MNHEY and SVGAGI. The CDR3 loop reads CASTSDKTYEQYF. The CDR3 DNA reads as TGTGCCAGCACCTCGGACAAGACCTACGAGCAGTACTTC.

This clone was observed a few times. The chain carries TRBV6-2 or TRBV6-3 and TRBJ1-1; 7 bases agree with TRBD1. Germline CDR1 is MNHEY and CDR2 is SVGEGT. The CDR3 totals 14 residues. V gave up 4 bases and J gave up 4 bases; unmatched junction bases: 6. CDR3 in amino acids: CASSLGRGATEAFF. The CDR3 coding sequence is TGTGCCAGCAGTTTGGGCAGGGGGGCCACTGAAGCTTTCTTT.

The chain's CDR3 is CASSVGQGARGEQFF. The CDR3 DNA reads TGTGCCAGCAGCGTGGGACAGGGGGCGCGGGGTGAGCAGTTCTTC. V gene TRBV7-9 combines with J gene TRBJ2-1; 12 bases agree with TRBD1. Germline CDR1 SEHNR, CDR2 FQNEAQ (reference sequence). After removal of 5 bases from V and 9 bases from J, the junction contained 8 bases not matched to a gene. The CDR3 contains 15 residues. The full variable domain, completed using reference TRBV7-9 and TRBJ2-1, is DTGVSQNPRHKITKRGQNVTFRCDPISEHNRLYWYRQTLGQGPEFLTYFQNEAQLEKSRLLSDRFSAERPKGSFSTLEIQRTEQGDSAMYLCASSVGQGARGEQFFGPGTRLTVL.

The gene calls are TRBV3-1 (or the pseudogene TRBV3-2) and TRBJ2-3; 7 bases agree with TRBD2. V was pared by 3 bases and J by 5 bases, with 2 bases of the junction left unmatched. In germline, CDR1 is LGHDT, CDR2 YNNKEL (reference sequence). This CDR3 has 13 amino acids. As DNA, the CDR3 is TGTGCCAGCAGCCAGGCGGGAGTAGATACGCAGTATTTT. Protein: CASSQAGVDTQYF.

The chain's CDR3 is CATTPAGESPYGYTF. The DNA for the CDR3 is TGTGCCACTACTCCGGCGGGGGAATCCCCCTATGGCTACACCTTC. The rearrangement joins TRBV19 to TRBJ1-2; TRBD1 might be the D (5 bases). The V end lost 10 bases, the J end lost 4 bases, and 22 bases lay between the germline ends. The CDR3 loop spans 15 amino acids. Looked up from germline, CDR1 is LNHDA and CDR2 is SQIVND (reference sequence).

The chain is built from TRBV6-2 or TRBV6-3 and TRBJ2-1; 9 bases are a match to TRBD2. There are 15 residues in the CDR3. Unmatched junction bases numbered 1, after V lost 4 bases and J lost 0 bases. Germline V gene sequence: CDR1 MNHEY, CDR2 SVGEGT. In DNA, the CDR3 is TGTGCCAGCAGTTTGACTAGCGGCTCCTACAATGAGCAGTTCTTC. Translated: CASSLTSGSYNEQFF.

The chain employs TRBV19 and TRBJ1-5; D gene unclear. The V end was cut by 2 bases, the J end by 0 bases, with 5 bases between. The germline gives CDR1 LNHDA, CDR2 SQIVND (reference sequence). This CDR3 is built from 14 residues. The CDR3 region has the DNA TGTGCCAGTAGTATATTGTATAGCAATCAGCCCCAGCATTTT. Amino acids: CASSILYSNQPQHF.

This clone has only one observation. The rearrangement uses TRBV30 and TRBJ1-2; D possibly corresponds to TRBD1 (5 bases). CDR3 size: 11 residues. Trimming cost V 5 bases and J 8 bases, with 12 bases left between them. Germline V gene lookup returns CDR1 GTSNPN and CDR2 SVGIG (reference sequence). DNA for the CDR3: TGTGCCTGGGCCAGGGTATCCGGCTACACCTTC. Translating gives CAWARVSGYTF.

J is TRBJ2-7 and V is TRBV19, with 11 bases that match TRBD1. After removal of 3 bases from V and 0 bases from J, the junction contained 13 bases not matched to a gene. Germline loops: CDR1 LNHDA, CDR2 SQIVND (reference sequence). The CDR3 loop spans 19 amino acids. The chain's CDR3 is CASSIVGTGGASFSYEQYF. As DNA, the CDR3 is TGTGCCAGTAGTATCGTGGGGACAGGGGGGGCCTCCTTCTCCTACGAGCAGTACTTC.

This chain links TRBV5-4 with TRBJ2-1, with 8 bases that match TRBD1. Germline V gene data show CDR1 as SGHNT and CDR2 as YYREEE (reference sequence). Germline trimming cut 4 bases from V and 10 bases from J; bases unmatched to any gene: 19. The CDR3 has 17 residues. CDR3 in amino acids: CASSPLSGTGRIEEQFF. CDR3 nucleotides: TGTGCCAGCAGCCCCCTCTCCGGGACAGGTAGGATCGAAGAGCAGTTCTTC.

V and J are TRBV28 and TRBJ2-1, with 10 bases identical to TRBD1. The germline CDR1 and CDR2 sequences are MDHEN and SYDVKM. The V gene end was trimmed by 5 bases and the J gene end by 10 bases; junction bases not matched to a gene: 8. This CDR3 has 14 amino acids. The CDR3 region has the DNA TGTGCCAGCAGTGCGGGACAGGGGTCAGAGGAGCAGTTCTTC. Its translation is CASSAGQGSEEQFF.

V is TRBV2 and J is TRBJ1-3; TRBD1 agrees at 9 bases. Germline V CDR1 and CDR2: SNHLY, FYNNEI. Trimming at V came to 6 bases and at J to 4 bases, leaving 10 bases not matched to a gene. The CDR3 has 16 residues. CDR3 nucleotide sequence: TGTGCCAGCAGGGGAACAGGGGGCTTAGACGGAAACACCATATATTTT. This codes for CASRGTGGLDGNTIYF.

The chain carries TRBV5-4 and TRBJ2-7; perhaps TRBD2 as D (7 bases). Germline CDR1 SGHNT, CDR2 YYREEE (reference sequence). The CDR3 has 15 residues. Trimming shortened V by 0 bases and J by 2 bases, and 12 bases separated the two germline ends. Here the CDR3 DNA reads TGTGCCAGCAGCTTGGGGCAGGGGAGGGCCTACGAGCAGTACTTC. Translating gives CASSLGQGRAYEQYF. The full variable domain, in which reference TRBV5-4 and TRBJ2-7 provide the parts outside the CDR3, is ETGVTQSPTHLIKTRGQQVTLRCSSQSGHNTVSWYQQALGQGPQFIFQYYREEENGRGNFPPRFSGLQFPNYSSELNVNALELDDSALYLCASSLGQGRAYEQYFGPGTRLTVT.

V gene TRBV19 combines with J gene TRBJ1-2, with 9 bases matching TRBD1. V was clipped by 7 bases and J by 9 bases; unmatched bases: 6. The CDR3 covers 12 residues. Germline V gives CDR1 LNHDA, CDR2 SQIVND (reference sequence). The CDR3 region has the DNA TGTGCCAGTAACCGGGGACAGGGAAGCTACACCTTC. It translates to CASNRGQGSYTF.

This clone was recorded once. V usage is TRBV19 and J usage is TRBJ1-5; 9 bases are a match to TRBD1. The ends lost 6 bases at V and 6 bases at J; junction bases unmatched: 9. Looked up from germline, CDR1 is LNHDA and CDR2 is SQIVND (reference sequence). There are 15 residues in the CDR3. In DNA, the CDR3 is TGTGCCAGTAGACAACAGGGGGCGCGAGGTCAGCCCCAGCATTTT. This encodes CASRQQGARGQPQHF.

The V call is TRBV10-1, the J call TRBJ2-7, with 7 bases aligning to TRBD1. With V trimmed by 4 bases and J by 0 bases, 3 bases remained unmatched. This CDR3 is 14 amino acids long. From germline, CDR1 is WNHNN and CDR2 SYGVQD (reference sequence). DNA for the CDR3: TGCGCCAGCAGTGGACAGGGAAACTCCTACGAGCAGTACTTC. It is translated as CASSGQGNSYEQYF.

V and J are TRBV29-1 and TRBJ2-3, with a possible D match to TRBD1 (6 bases). Trimming cost V 1 base and J 0 bases, with 23 bases left between them. This CDR3 is built from 19 residues. The germline CDR1 and CDR2 sequences are SQVTM and ANQGSEA. The CDR3 reads CSVEAQTGEYRSSTDTQYF. DNA of the CDR3: TGCAGCGTTGAAGCTCAGACAGGAGAATACCGATCTAGCACAGATACGCAGTATTTT.

The gene calls are TRBV7-9 and TRBJ1-6; 9 bases line up with TRBD1. From germline, CDR1 is SEHNR and CDR2 FQNEAQ (reference sequence). Trimming cost V 0 bases and J 7 bases; bases outside gene matches: 4. The CDR3 has 16 amino acids. Written as DNA, the CDR3 is TGTGCCAGCAGCTTAGCGGGACAGGGTCGGAATTCACCCCTCCACTTT. Translated: CASSLAGQGRNSPLHF.

This clone has a single count. The chain recombines TRBV5-4 with TRBJ2-7, with 10 bases identical to TRBD2. Per germline, CDR1 SGHNT and CDR2 YYREEE (reference sequence). The trim removed 0 bases at V and 3 bases at J, leaving 18 bases unmatched. The CDR3 spans 20 residues. The CDR3 region is CASSLAELAGAAPDIYEQYF. Here the CDR3 DNA reads TGTGCCAGCAGCTTGGCCGAGCTAGCGGGAGCGGCCCCGGATATCTACGAGCAGTACTTC.

V usage is TRBV7-2 and J usage is TRBJ1-1, with 7 nucleotides matching TRBD1. CDR1 SGHTA and CDR2 FQGNSA come from the germline V gene. The CDR3 is made up of 15 amino acids. The V segment lost 3 bases and the J segment 1 base; nucleotides outside the gene matches: 5. CDR3 in amino acids: CASSFDRDKNTEAFF. In DNA form, the CDR3 reads TGTGCCAGCAGCTTTGACAGGGATAAGAACACTGAAGCTTTCTTT.

V gene TRBV30 combines with J gene TRBJ2-2; D unresolved. The CDR3 extends over 13 amino acids. CDR1 is GTSNPN, CDR2 SVGIG, per germline (reference sequence). Trimming removed 5 bases from V and 0 bases from J, with 7 bases in between. This CDR3 is CAWARSNTGELFF. CDR3 bases: TGTGCCTGGGCCAGGTCGAACACCGGGGAGCTGTTTTTT.

CDR3 sequence: CASSPGQPMEQFF. The CDR3 coding sequence is TGTGCCAGCAGTCCAGGACAGCCAATGGAGCAGTTCTTC. The chain couples TRBV27 to TRBJ2-1, with D possibly TRBD1 on 6 matching bases. Trimming left V 5 bases short and J 10 bases short, with 15 bases between. The V gene's germline CDR1 is MNHEY and CDR2 SMNVEV (reference sequence). This CDR3 has 13 residues.

The chain uses TRBV27 and TRBJ2-7; 7 positions agree with TRBD1. This CDR3 comprises 14 residues. Germline lookup yields CDR1 MNHEY and CDR2 SMNVEV (reference sequence). V lost 5 bases, J lost 3 bases, and 7 bases stayed unmatched. The CDR3 is CASSLGGGFYEQYF. CDR3 coding DNA: TGTGCCAGCAGTCTAGGGGGCGGGTTCTACGAGCAGTACTTC.

This clone was seen only once. V usage is TRBV19 and J usage is TRBJ1-2; TRBD1 is a possible D gene (6 bases). Germline CDR1 LNHDA, CDR2 SQIVND (reference sequence). This CDR3 comprises 14 residues. V dropped 8 bases and J dropped 4 bases, with 17 bases sitting between them. The CDR3, as DNA: TGTGCCAGTTCAGAAACGAGGACAGTCTATGGCTACACCTTC. Its translation: CASSETRTVYGYTF.